This record looks at one TCR beta chain sequence and its context. CDR3 length: 19 amino acids. V dropped 3 bases and J dropped 2; count of bases not matched to a gene: 9. Looked up from germline, CDR1 is SGHRS and CDR2 is YFSETQ. The data derive from a study of blood T cell repertoires in COVID-19. Under the authors' procedure: Amplification with reference gene primers provided the estimates of nucleated cell counts. TCRdb's copy holds only in-frame clones and misses some; the assay was immunoSEQ multiplex PCR. The D gene and trimming were derived from the DNA, and the V and J assignments and clone size from that table. Altogether roughly 220,000 clones are present, approximately 84% being singletons, with the ten largest covering 14% to 15%. In Cohort 3, a recovered donor had either two negative PCRs, clearance, or symptom resolution.

The rearrangement joins TRBV5-1 to TRBJ2-2; 14 bases map to TRBD2. Sequencing was performed on PBMCs or T cells enriched from blood (not recorded which). The TCR sequence derives from a middle-aged man who had recovered from COVID-19. For the CDR3, the DNA is TGCGCCAGCAGCTCGTCCACCGGGACTAGCGGGGGTAACACCGGGGAGCTGTTTTTT. Translation gives CASSSSTGTSGGNTGELFF.